The T cell receptor (beta chain) under discussion was sequenced for a study of spatial heterogeneity in lung cancer. From germline, CDR1 is SGHTA and CDR2 FQGNSA. Trimming took 2 bases from V and 5 from J, leaving 4 bases between them. This CDR3 spans 11 amino acids. This clonotype showed up many times. Time point reported: blood at routine non-recurrence follow-up after resection. Whole RNA was taken from tumor, nontumor lung or frozen PBMC; it was then sequenced unsorted. The library protocol tagged each TCR cDNA with a unique molecular identifier. One entry per CDR3 protein, called by TCRdb with MiXCR from the 5' RACE reads. The table lists roughly 17,000 distinct CDR3 sequences, roughly 10% of them singletons, with 36% in the top ten.

Material: PBMCs, obtained at follow-up. The chain links TRBV7-2 to TRBJ2-7, with D unclear. This receptor was identified in a female donor with early-stage non-small cell lung cancer. Here the CDR3 reads CASSLSHEQYF. CDR3 in DNA: TGTGCCAGCAGCTTATCCCACGAGCAGTACTTC.